The present TCR beta chain was sequenced within a study of blood T cell repertoires in COVID-19. Study details: Sites across the United States, Italy and Spain contributed samples from acute and convalescent COVID-19.

The CDR3 sequence is 16 residues long. V was clipped by 8 bases and J by 6 bases; unmatched bases: 13. The germline CDR1 and CDR2 sequences are MNHEY and SVGEGT. This table comes from immunoSEQ multiplex PCR, and its TCRdb copy is limited to in-frame clones, with some not included. The sample has some 67,000 clones, 75% to 90% seen once. What was sequenced was peripheral blood. This chain joins TRBV6-2 or TRBV6-3 and TRBJ2-6, with 7 bases aligning to TRBD1. The receptor was derived from a man between 45 and 60 years old with active COVID-19. The CDR3 bases are TGTGCCAGCGGCCAGGGACAGATACCTAAGGCCAACGTCCTGACTTTC. Translation: CASGQGQIPKANVLTF.